These T cell receptor beta chains were read from a single sample in a study of CD8+CD57+ T cells in acquired aplastic anemia. TCRdb re-called the reads through MiXCR, storing one row per CDR3 protein. Of approximately 98,000 distinct CDR3 sequences detected, 51% appear once; the ten largest clones hold around a third. Sequenced material: sorted CD4+, CD8+, or CD8+CD57+ T cells (not recorded which) from PBMCs. The receptors were sampled from a human donor in good health, serving as a control. CDR3s leave out the opening cysteine and the closing phenylalanine or tryptophan. Fields, in order: V gene, J gene, CDR3 protein.

v_gene: TRBV4-3
j_gene: TRBJ2-1
CDR3aa: ASSLGRGSNEQF

v_gene: TRBV11-1
j_gene: TRBJ1-2
CDR3aa: ASSLSRKALNYGYT

v_gene: TRBV9
j_gene: TRBJ2-3
CDR3aa: ASSVAGGLADTQY

v_gene: TRBV2
j_gene: TRBJ1-5
CDR3aa: ASRRQH

v_gene: TRBV4-3
j_gene: TRBJ2-3
CDR3aa: ASSPGPFTDTQY

v_gene: TRBV29-1
j_gene: TRBJ2-6
CDR3aa: SVGQGHSPPNVLT

v_gene: TRBV20-1
j_gene: TRBJ2-1
CDR3aa: SPLPDRVTYNEQF

v_gene: TRBV5-1
j_gene: TRBJ1-1
CDR3aa: ASSLDRQRGTEAF

v_gene: TRBV10-2
j_gene: TRBJ2-7
CDR3aa: ASRDRVSYEQY

v_gene: TRBV29-1
j_gene: TRBJ2-2
CDR3aa: SVLAGAHTGELF

v_gene: TRBV29-1
j_gene: TRBJ1-1
CDR3aa: SVEAPDTEAF

v_gene: TRBV25-1
j_gene: TRBJ2-7
CDR3aa: ASSGTDRGLEQY

v_gene: TRBV19
j_gene: TRBJ1-1
CDR3aa: ASSIEGLDTEAF

v_gene: TRBV2
j_gene: TRBJ1-6
CDR3aa: ASRASRGSPLH

v_gene: TRBV11-1
j_gene: TRBJ2-7
CDR3aa: ASSLVQGFEQY

v_gene: TRBV20-1
j_gene: TRBJ2-7
CDR3aa: SASRDREYEQY

v_gene: TRBV24-1
j_gene: TRBJ2-1
CDR3aa: ATSDLHSGNEQF

v_gene: TRBV7-2
j_gene: TRBJ2-1
CDR3aa: ASSLTWSEQF

v_gene: TRBV24-1
j_gene: TRBJ2-3
CDR3aa: ATSRIGGTDTQY

v_gene: TRBV7-6
j_gene: TRBJ2-7
CDR3aa: ASSFRQGSYEQY

v_gene: TRBV4-2
j_gene: TRBJ1-1
CDR3aa: ASSQGLGQNTEAF

v_gene: TRBV29-1
j_gene: TRBJ2-1
CDR3aa: SVESGTAYNEQF

v_gene: TRBV27
j_gene: TRBJ1-1
CDR3aa: ASSLLGREAF

v_gene: TRBV19
j_gene: TRBJ2-3
CDR3aa: ASSILQHTDTQY

v_gene: TRBV20-1
j_gene: TRBJ2-3
CDR3aa: SARDPIQDTQY

v_gene: TRBV5-1
j_gene: TRBJ2-1
CDR3aa: ASSQQGGNEQF

v_gene: TRBV10-3
j_gene: TRBJ2-7
CDR3aa: AISPRSGAGEQY

v_gene: TRBV29-1
j_gene: TRBJ2-7
CDR3aa: SAISSGYEQY

v_gene: TRBV7-2
j_gene: TRBJ2-1
CDR3aa: ASSIRGSEQF

v_gene: TRBV19
j_gene: TRBJ2-5
CDR3aa: ASSIERDVPIGTQY

v_gene: TRBV13
j_gene: TRBJ2-7
CDR3aa: ASSSTTKGYEQY

v_gene: TRBV2
j_gene: TRBJ1-4
CDR3aa: ASRAFDNPATNEKLF

v_gene: TRBV20-1
j_gene: TRBJ1-5
CDR3aa: SARDPEWPQH